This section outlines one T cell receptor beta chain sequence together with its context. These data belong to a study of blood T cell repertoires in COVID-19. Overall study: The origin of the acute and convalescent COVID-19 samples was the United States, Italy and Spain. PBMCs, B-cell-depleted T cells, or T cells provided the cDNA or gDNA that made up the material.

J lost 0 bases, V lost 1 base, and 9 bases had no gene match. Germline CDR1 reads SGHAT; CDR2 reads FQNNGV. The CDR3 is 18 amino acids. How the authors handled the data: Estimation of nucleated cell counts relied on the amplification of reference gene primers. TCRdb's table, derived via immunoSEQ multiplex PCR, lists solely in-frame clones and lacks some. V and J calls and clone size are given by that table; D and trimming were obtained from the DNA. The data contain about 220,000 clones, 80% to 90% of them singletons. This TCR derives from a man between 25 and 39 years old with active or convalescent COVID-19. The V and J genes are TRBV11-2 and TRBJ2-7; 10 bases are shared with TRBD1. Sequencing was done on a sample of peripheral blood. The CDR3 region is CASSLGAGQGILSYEQYF. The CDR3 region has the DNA TGTGCCAGCAGCTTAGGCGCGGGACAGGGGATACTCTCCTACGAGCAGTACTTC. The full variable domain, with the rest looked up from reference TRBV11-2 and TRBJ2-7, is EAGVAQSPRYKIIEKRQSVAFWCNPISGHATLYWYQQILGQGPKLLIQFQNNGVVDDSQLPKDRFSAERLKGVDSTLKIQPAKLEDSAVYLCASSLGAGQGILSYEQYFGPGTRLTVT.